The source of this T cell receptor beta chain is a study of beta chain features in type 1 diabetes. Study overall: Cell yields, gender and age were similar in healthy donors and patients.

Germline assignment: CDR1 SGHNT and CDR2 YYREEE (reference sequence). The CDR3 has 15 amino acids. The V and J ends lost 2 bases and 2 bases respectively, with 10 bases between them. Every isolated RNA sample was fully reverse transcribed, so sequencing captured expressed TCRB transcripts. Sequencing used immunoSEQ multiplex PCR; TCRdb keeps in-frame clones, though not all of them. The sample shows about 230,000 clones, 7.5% to 10% of them seen only once. The chain recombines TRBV5-4 with TRBJ2-2, with unresolved D. This receptor was identified in a woman under 30 in good health. The sample comprised naive CD4+ T cells from blood. This chain's CDR3 is CASSFEQRNTGELFF. The CDR3 nucleotides are TGTGCCAGCAGCTTTGAACAGAGAAACACCGGGGAGCTGTTTTTT.